The rows below give T cell receptor beta chains drawn from one sample of a study of T-cell reconstitution after alpha-beta-depleted transplantation in children. A single record per CDR3 protein comes from TCRdb applying MiXCR to the PCR reads. The sample lists about 500,000 distinct CDR3 sequences, about an eighth seen once, with roughly 15% in the top ten. Material: PBMCs, mostly from graft donor cells, obtained 180 days after TCRalphabeta/CD19-depleted stem cell transplant. These receptors were obtained from a female patient aged 2-10 years who had a stem cell transplant for aplastic anemia, so the T cells may come from the graft donor. Each CDR3 is given with its conserved first and last residue. Each record gives: D gene, J gene, clone size, V gene, CDR3 protein, CDR3 DNA. A D gene is named only where the DNA matches it firmly. Clone size, where shown, is once, few, many, or a class for clones that have expanded.

. | TRBJ1-5 | many | TRBV28 | CASTRGGLGSQPQHF | TGTGCCAGCACCAGGGGAGGGCTGGGGAGTCAGCCCCAGCATTTT
TRBD1 | TRBJ2-1 | few | TRBV7-9 | CASRLGTGTNEQFF | TGTGCCAGCCGGCTTGGGACAGGGACAAATGAGCAGTTCTTC
. | TRBJ1-1 | many | TRBV7-2 | CASSLSMNTEAFF | TGTGCCAGCAGCTTAAGCATGAACACTGAAGCTTTCTTT
TRBD2 | TRBJ2-5 | . | TRBV7-2 | CASSLPTSGRARETQYF | TGTGCCAGCAGCTTGCCCACTAGCGGGAGGGCCAGGGAGACCCAGTACTTC
TRBD2 | TRBJ2-3 | few | TRBV28 | CASTAPVVGRENYTDTQYF | TGTGCCAGCACCGCCCCAGTCGTAGGGCGGGAGAACTACACAGATACGCAGTATTTT
. | TRBJ2-1 | . | TRBV3-1 | CASSQDNGIGEQFF | TGTGCCAGCAGCCAAGATAACGGGATTGGTGAGCAGTTCTTC
. | TRBJ2-5 | few | TRBV7-9 | CASSFGGTQETQYF | TGTGCCAGCAGCTTTGGCGGGACGCAAGAGACCCAGTACTTC
. | TRBJ1-1 | many | TRBV11-3 | CASSPWWGVNTEAFF | TGTGCCAGCAGCCCGTGGTGGGGTGTGAACACTGAAGCTTTCTTT
. | TRBJ2-5 | many | TRBV20-1 | CSARDRRPETQYF | TGCAGTGCTAGAGATCGCAGGCCAGAGACCCAGTACTTC
TRBD1 | TRBJ2-2 | few | TRBV27 | CASSPSTGGASGELFF | TGTGCCAGCAGTCCTAGTACAGGGGGCGCGAGCGGGGAGCTGTTTTTT
. | TRBJ1-2 | few | TRBV7-8 | CASSLDWGARYGYTF | TGTGCCAGCAGCTTAGATTGGGGGGCCCGCTATGGCTACACCTTC
TRBD1 | TRBJ2-1 | . | TRBV5-6 | CASSLGSRTGGSEQFF | TGTGCCAGCAGCTTGGGTTCGAGGACAGGGGGAAGTGAGCAGTTCTTC
. | TRBJ2-5 | few | TRBV15 | CATSRAGRETQYF | TGTGCCACCAGCAGGGCCGGCCGAGAGACCCAGTACTTC
. | TRBJ2-7 | . | TRBV20-1 | CSSRGNGYEQYF | TGCAGTTCTCGCGGGAACGGGTACGAGCAGTACTTC
TRBD1 | TRBJ2-7 | few | TRBV20-1 | CSATGQASYEQYF | TGCAGTGCAACTGGACAGGCTTCCTACGAGCAGTACTTC
. | TRBJ1-5 | few | TRBV6-5 | CASSYSGWGNQPQHF | TGTGCCAGCAGTTACTCAGGGTGGGGCAATCAGCCCCAGCATTTT
TRBD2 | TRBJ2-7 | . | TRBV5-1 | CASSPVAGGLYEQYF | TGCGCCAGCAGCCCGGTAGCGGGAGGTTTATACGAGCAGTACTTC
TRBD2 | TRBJ2-5 | few | TRBV7-2 | CASSLEGRGRGETQYF | TGTGCCAGCAGTTTGGAAGGGCGGGGGAGAGGAGAGACCCAGTACTTC
. | TRBJ1-2 | few | TRBV28 | CASIKPWAKISYGYTF | TGTGCCAGCATCAAACCCTGGGCAAAAATTAGTTATGGCTACACCTTC
. | TRBJ2-1 | few | TRBV10-3 | CAISEPISRDGSYNEQFF | TGTGCCATCAGTGAGCCCATCAGTAGGGACGGGTCCTACAATGAGCAGTTCTTC
. | TRBJ1-2 | few | TRBV28 | CASSLGTGRAYGYTF | TGTGCCAGCAGTTTGGGTACCGGCAGGGCCTATGGCTACACCTTC
. | TRBJ2-7 | . | TRBV7-2 | CASSLGRPYYEQYF | TGTGCCAGCAGCTTAGGGAGGCCTTACTACGAGCAGTACTTC
TRBD1 | TRBJ2-1 | . | TRBV6-1 | CASRDRVPYNEQFF | TGTGCCAGCAGGGACAGGGTTCCCTACAATGAGCAGTTCTTC
. | TRBJ2-3 | . | TRBV7-2 | CASSPREQRSTDTQYF | TGTGCCAGCAGCCCCCGAGAACAGCGGAGCACAGATACGCAGTATTTT
TRBD1 | TRBJ1-2 | many | TRBV12-3/TRBV12-4 | CASSLGDRDGYGYTF | TGTGCCAGCAGTTTAGGAGACAGGGATGGCTATGGCTACACCTTC
. | TRBJ2-7 | many | TRBV9 | CASSVGAESYEQYF | TGTGCCAGCAGCGTAGGCGCAGAAAGCTACGAGCAGTACTTC
. | TRBJ1-4 | few | TRBV20-1 | CSARDPGRGDEKLFF | TGCAGTGCTAGAGATCCCGGACGGGGAGATGAAAAACTGTTTTTT
TRBD2 | TRBJ2-2 | few | TRBV7-3 | CASSPTGLAGVGTGELFF | TGTGCCAGCAGCCCAACGGGACTAGCGGGAGTAGGCACCGGGGAGCTGTTTTTT
TRBD1 | TRBJ1-5 | few | TRBV7-2 | CASSRRDSRNSNQPQHF | TGTGCCAGCAGCCGGCGGGACAGCCGAAATAGCAATCAGCCCCAGCATTTT
TRBD1 | TRBJ1-3 | many | TRBV9 | CASSGPGQGDSGNTIYF | TGTGCCAGCAGCGGTCCGGGACAGGGGGACTCTGGAAACACCATATATTTT
TRBD2 | TRBJ2-1 | few | TRBV29-1 | CSVPRTSGYYNEQFF | TGCAGCGTCCCTAGGACTAGCGGTTACTACAATGAGCAGTTCTTC
. | TRBJ2-1 | . | TRBV6-5 | CASSYLATGNEQFF | TGTGCCAGCAGTTACCTAGCCACGGGTAATGAGCAGTTCTTC
. | TRBJ2-1 | . | TRBV7-2 | CASSSPGKGMHNEQFF | TGTGCCAGCAGCTCTCCAGGGAAGGGGATGCACAATGAGCAGTTCTTC
TRBD2 | TRBJ2-6 | . | TRBV7-2 | CASSPQGGNSGANVLTF | TGTGCCAGCAGCCCCCAGGGAGGGAACTCTGGGGCCAACGTCCTGACTTTC
. | TRBJ1-1 | . | TRBV10-3 | CATQDVANTEAFF | TGTGCCACCCAAGACGTAGCGAACACTGAAGCTTTCTTT
. | TRBJ2-4 | few | TRBV28 | CASRQVDIQYF | TGTGCCAGCAGACAGGTCGACATTCAGTACTTC
. | TRBJ2-5 | . | TRBV5-6 | CASSREQRPQETQYF | TGTGCCAGCAGCCGGGAACAGAGACCCCAAGAGACCCAGTACTTC
. | TRBJ2-5 | few | TRBV5-1 | CASSLGLGSETQYF | TGCGCCAGCAGCTTGGGTCTGGGGTCGGAGACCCAGTACTTC
. | TRBJ2-4 | many | TRBV7-9 | CASSPVRFGKNIQYF | TGTGCCAGCAGCCCAGTGCGGTTTGGCAAAAACATTCAGTACTTC
. | TRBJ1-1 | few | TRBV4-3 | CASSQDVRRSAVNTEAFF | TGCGCCAGCAGCCAAGATGTAAGGCGTTCGGCAGTCAACACTGAAGCTTTCTTT
. | TRBJ1-3 | . | TRBV12-3/TRBV12-4 | CASSLNVGNTIYF | TGTGCCAGCAGTTTAAACGTTGGAAACACCATATATTTT
TRBD1 | TRBJ1-1 | few | TRBV7-2 | CASSLFEDRVPNTEAFF | TGTGCCAGCAGCCTCTTTGAGGACAGGGTGCCGAACACTGAAGCTTTCTTT
. | TRBJ2-7 | few | TRBV27 | CASRTGGGEQYF | TGTGCCAGCAGAACAGGGGGAGGGGAGCAGTACTTC
. | TRBJ1-5 | few | TRBV5-5 | CASSFSPRDQPQHF | TGTGCCAGCAGCTTTTCCCCGAGGGATCAGCCCCAGCATTTT
TRBD1 | TRBJ2-7 | . | TRBV3-1 | CASSPSDRGAYEQYF | TGTGCCAGCAGCCCAAGCGACAGGGGTGCGTACGAGCAGTACTTC
. | TRBJ2-2 | few | TRBV19 | CASSPIPGLNTGELFF | TGTGCCAGTAGCCCAATACCGGGACTGAACACCGGGGAGCTGTTTTTT
. | TRBJ2-4 | few | TRBV6-2/TRBV6-3 | CASSYWGLLAKNIQYF | TGTGCCAGCAGTTACTGGGGCCTCCTAGCCAAAAACATTCAGTACTTC
. | TRBJ2-3 | few | TRBV5-1 | CASSLLGEPFTDTQYF | TGCGCCAGCAGCTTGTTGGGGGAGCCGTTCACAGATACGCAGTATTTT
TRBD2 | TRBJ2-1 | . | TRBV20-1 | CSARGGLAEQFF | TGCAGTGCTAGAGGAGGACTAGCGGAGCAGTTCTTC